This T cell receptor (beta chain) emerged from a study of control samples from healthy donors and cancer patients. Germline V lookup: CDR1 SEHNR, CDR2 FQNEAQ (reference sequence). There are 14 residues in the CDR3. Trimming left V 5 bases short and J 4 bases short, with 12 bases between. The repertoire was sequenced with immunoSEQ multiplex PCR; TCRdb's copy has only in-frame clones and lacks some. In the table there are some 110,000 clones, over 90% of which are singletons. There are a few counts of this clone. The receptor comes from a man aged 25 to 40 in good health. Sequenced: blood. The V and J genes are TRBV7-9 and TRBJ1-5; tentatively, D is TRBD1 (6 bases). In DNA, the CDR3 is TGTGCCAGCAGCCTGACAGGCCCAAATCAGCCCCAGCATTTT. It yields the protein CASSLTGPNQPQHF.